The rows below give T cell receptor beta chains drawn from one sample of a study of early T cells in non-severe SARS-CoV-2 infection. Each CDR3 protein is one row after TCRdb ran MiXCR on the 5' RACE reads. The sample contains 29,000 or so distinct CDR3 sequences, over 3.5% of which appear only once. The sample was whole blood. The receptors shown here come from an adult who was a healthcare worker with PCR-confirmed SARS-CoV-2 infection or an uninfected control (not recorded which). Both conserved end residues are part of each CDR3. A D gene is named only where the DNA matches it firmly. Clone size is stated in some rows and not others, as once, few, many or a class when expanded.

v_gene	j_gene	d_gene	abundance	CDR3aa	CDR3nt
TRBV29-1	TRBJ1-2	.	.	CTTLQANYGYTF	TGCACCACGTTACAGGCCAACTATGGCTACACCTTC
TRBV27	TRBJ1-2	TRBD1	many	CASRHGTGGTYGYTF	TGTGCCAGCAGACATGGGACAGGGGGAACCTATGGCTACACCTTC
TRBV7-7	TRBJ1-1	.	.	CASSNFPGQNTEAFF	TGTGCCAGCAGCAACTTCCCGGGACAGAACACTGAAGCTTTCTTT
TRBV7-2	TRBJ1-6	.	many	CASSLTSFNSPLHF	TGTGCCAGCAGCCTGACCTCGTTTAATTCACCCCTCCACTTT
TRBV15	TRBJ2-1	TRBD2	.	CATSRTSGDYNEQFF	TGTGCCACCAGCCGAACTAGCGGGGATTACAATGAGCAGTTCTTC
TRBV9	TRBJ2-7	TRBD2	many	CASSGTSGVSYEQYF	TGTGCCAGCAGCGGGACCAGCGGGGTCTCCTACGAGCAGTACTTC
TRBV6-5	TRBJ2-7	.	many	CASSYSGASEQYF	TGTGCCAGCAGTTACTCAGGGGCAAGCGAGCAGTACTTC
TRBV7-6	TRBJ1-1	.	few	CASSLEWGTEAFF	TGTGCCAGCAGCTTAGAGTGGGGGACTGAAGCTTTCTTT
TRBV2	TRBJ2-2	TRBD2	many	CASSPSGGSNTGELFF	TGTGCCAGCAGTCCTAGCGGGGGGTCGAACACCGGGGAGCTGTTTTTT
TRBV19	TRBJ1-1	.	many	CASEAPPGTEAFF	TGTGCCAGCGAGGCGCCACCGGGGACTGAAGCTTTCTTT
TRBV10-1	TRBJ2-1	.	many	CASINIRGDEQFF	TGCGCCAGCATTAATATTCGAGGGGATGAGCAGTTCTTC
TRBV12-3/TRBV12-4	TRBJ1-2	.	.	CASSLAPHARSANYGYTF	TGTGCCAGCAGTTTAGCGCCCCACGCGCGCTCAGCTAACTATGGCTACACCTTC
TRBV19	TRBJ1-5	.	many	CASSIANQPQHF	TGTGCCAGTAGTATAGCCAATCAGCCCCAGCATTTT
TRBV11-2	TRBJ1-3	.	many	CASSVQSGNTIYF	TGTGCCAGCAGCGTACAGTCCGGAAACACCATATATTTT
TRBV9	TRBJ2-2	TRBD1	many	CASSAGGAGTGELFF	TGTGCCAGCAGCGCAGGGGGCGCGGGCACCGGGGAGCTGTTTTTT
TRBV12-3/TRBV12-4	TRBJ1-2	.	many	CASSVANYGYTF	TGTGCCAGCAGCGTAGCTAACTATGGCTACACCTTC
TRBV4-2	TRBJ2-3	.	many	CASSQDAGANTDTQYF	TGTGCCAGCAGCCAAGATGCAGGGGCAAACACAGATACGCAGTATTTT
TRBV2	TRBJ1-2	TRBD1	few	CASSEGQRGVGGYTF	TGTGCCAGCAGTGAGGGACAGCGGGGCGTCGGTGGCTACACCTTC
TRBV20-1	TRBJ2-5	.	many	CSASRTVKETQYF	TGCAGTGCTTCACGGACTGTCAAAGAGACCCAGTACTTC
TRBV10-3	TRBJ2-1	.	many	CAISEVFEGNEQFF	TGTGCCATCAGTGAAGTATTTGAAGGGAATGAGCAGTTCTTC
TRBV11-2	TRBJ2-1	.	.	CASSFWGLNEQFF	TGTGCCAGCAGCTTTTGGGGGCTTAATGAGCAGTTCTTC
TRBV20-1	TRBJ1-1	TRBD1	many	CSAPDPKGQGTEAFF	TGCAGTGCCCCCGACCCGAAGGGACAGGGGACTGAAGCTTTCTTT
TRBV29-1	TRBJ1-1	.	few	CSVPTGTGNTEAFF	TGCAGCGTTCCTACTGGGACGGGTAACACTGAAGCTTTCTTT
TRBV29-1	TRBJ1-1	TRBD1	many	CSVDDRDTEAFF	TGCAGCGTTGATGACAGGGACACTGAAGCTTTCTTT
TRBV29-1	TRBJ2-2	TRBD2	few	CSVEDLGTSGGYTGELFF	TGCAGCGTTGAAGATCTGGGAACTAGCGGGGGCTATACCGGGGAGCTGTTTTTT
TRBV24-1	TRBJ2-1	.	few	CATSEANYNEQFF	TGTGCCACCAGTGAGGCCAACTATAATGAGCAGTTCTTC
TRBV11-1	TRBJ2-5	.	many	CASSLNPVGGETQYF	TGTGCCAGCAGCTTAAATCCAGTTGGTGGCGAGACCCAGTACTTC
TRBV7-2	TRBJ2-3	TRBD2	many	CASSLVSGTTDTQYF	TGTGCCAGCAGCTTAGTTAGCGGGACCACAGATACGCAGTATTTT
TRBV7-9	TRBJ2-1	.	many	CASSLPLPTEQFF	TGTGCCAGCAGCTTACCCCTCCCAACCGAGCAGTTCTTC
TRBV12-3/TRBV12-4	TRBJ1-1	.	few	CASSFGTVNTEAFF	TGTGCCAGCAGCTTCGGGACGGTGAACACTGAAGCTTTCTTT
TRBV5-1	TRBJ2-1	TRBD2	.	CASSLALAGRDEQFF	TGCGCCAGCAGCTTGGCGCTAGCGGGGCGAGATGAGCAGTTCTTC
TRBV7-2	TRBJ2-6	.	.	CASRLGSSGANLLTF	TGTGCCAGCAGACTGGGGTCCTCTGGGGCCAACCTCCTGACTTTC